This T cell receptor beta chain emerged from a study of radiotherapy plus CTLA-4 blockade in lung cancer. Whole-study context: Of all patients, 15% to 20% responded objectively and 30% to 35% showed disease control. Notes on the study in general: Once radiotherapy plus ipilimumab had been given, TCR clones derived from tumor expanded in blood. Early clonal dynamics of blood T cells, together with interferon-beta, were reported as the best response predictor.

Treatment of patients with chemo-refractory metastatic non-small-cell lung cancer consisted of focal radiation plus CTLA-4 blockade with ipilimumab. Germline lookup yields CDR1 SGDLS and CDR2 YYNGEE. Trimming shortened V by 4 bases and J by 7 bases, and 14 bases separated the two germline ends. The CDR3 covers 13 residues. Sequencing was performed with immunoSEQ multiplex PCR; in TCRdb, only in-frame clones are kept and a portion is missing. The data show roughly 73,000 clones, roughly 84% seen once. Worth noting for this clone: Its antigen remains unknown.

The chain carries TRBV9 and TRBJ1-1, with D unclear. The clonotype was recovered from a human donor with non-small cell lung cancer that progressed on radiotherapy plus ipilimumab. Sample: peripheral blood, taken from a patient treated with radiotherapy plus ipilimumab. The CDR3 bases are TGTGCCAGCAGCCCCCAGATGGAGGGTGAAGCTTTCTTT. This translates into CASSPQMEGEAFF.